The T cell receptor (beta chain) described here comes from a study of blood T cell repertoires in COVID-19. The table came from immunoSEQ multiplex PCR; TCRdb's copy has only in-frame clones and leaves some out. The repertoire holds a few hundred thousand clones, with approximately 85% as singletons. V lost 0 bases to trimming and J lost 1 base, with 3 bases between them. The CDR3 contains 13 residues. From germline, CDR1 is ENHRY and CDR2 SYGVKD. J is TRBJ1-1 and V is TRBV10-3; D not resolved. Input material: peripheral blood. The sequence came from a woman aged 70-85 years with COVID-19, enrolled during active disease. CDR3 in DNA: TGTGCCATCAGTGAGTCTCAGAACACTGAAGCTTTCTTT. Its translation: CAISESQNTEAFF.